The clone carrying this T cell receptor beta chain was observed many times. What it binds is unknown. Sequenced patients had shown CD8+CD57+ cell expansion by flow cytometry. Severe acquired aplastic anemia affected all patients. The junction had 10 bases not matched to a gene; V was cut back by 7 bases and J by 4 bases. From germline, CDR1 is SNHLY and CDR2 FYNNEI. This CDR3 spans 15 amino acids. This sample was included in a study of CD8+CD57+ T cells in acquired aplastic anemia. Overall study: DNA per sorted CD4+ or CD8+ sample ranged roughly 0.17 to 27.4 ug, averaging about 3 ug.

The study's findings and limits: Almost 30 shared CD8+ CDR3s appeared highly expressed within patients' immunodominant clones. Between patients and controls, CD8+ Simpson's diversity did not vary significantly.

Genomic DNA was employed as the template in profiling TCR beta VDJ and CDR3. TCRdb recomputed calls from the reads with MiXCR, one row per CDR3 protein. The sample includes 150,000 to 200,000 distinct CDR3 sequences, roughly 48% of them seen just once. The clonotype was recovered from a human donor with aplastic anemia. The sample comprised sorted CD4+, CD8+, or CD8+CD57+ T cells (not recorded which) from PBMCs. The rearrangement joins TRBV2 to TRBJ2-7; 10 positions match TRBD1. DNA for the CDR3: TGTGCCAGCACCCACGACAGGGGGCTAGTTTACGAGCAGTACTTC. Translation: CASTHDRGLVYEQYF.